A single sample is the source of the 14 T cell receptor beta chains below, sequenced in a study of T cells after yellow fever vaccination. Via MiXCR, TCRdb re-called the 5' RACE reads, giving one row per CDR3 protein. The repertoire holds approximately 120,000 distinct CDR3 sequences, with roughly 10% as singletons. Sample: CD8+ T cells sorted from PBMCs, taken on the day of the yellow fever booster vaccination. The receptor set was obtained from a man between 18 and 35 years old who received the YFV17D yellow fever vaccine.

The rearrangement uses TRBV12-3 or TRBV12-4 and TRBJ2-3; the match to TRBD1 covers 7 bases. CDR3 size: 16 residues. V was pared by 6 bases and J by 5 bases, with 14 bases of the junction left unmatched. DNA of the CDR3: TGTGCCAGCAGCACACCACAGGGGTACAAGAGAGATACGCAGTATTTT. Translated, it gives CASSTPQGYKRDTQYF.

This clonotype was observed many times. The chain links TRBV29-1 to TRBJ2-3, with D unresolved. The CDR3 extends over 12 amino acids. With 6 bases removed from V and 4 bases from J, the gap between germline ends came to 11 bases. Per the germline V gene, CDR1 is SQVTM and CDR2 is ANQGSEA. This chain's CDR3 is CSVDDKSDTQYF. DNA for the CDR3: TGCAGCGTAGATGACAAGTCAGATACGCAGTATTTT.

This clonotype came up a few times. J is TRBJ2-7 and V is TRBV7-2; perhaps TRBD2 as D (5 bases). Germline V gene sequence: CDR1 SGHTA, CDR2 FQGNSA. The V end lost 5 bases, the J end lost 2 bases, and 13 bases lay between the germline ends. The CDR3 is 14 amino acids. The CDR3 region is CASSLDGNTYEQYV. The DNA of the CDR3 is TGTGCCAGCAGCCTCGACGGGAACACCTACGAGCAGTACGTC.

This clonotype showed up just a few times. CDR3 sequence: CASSPWAGQTEAFF. CDR3 coding DNA: TGTGCCAGCAGTCCCTGGGCAGGACAGACTGAAGCTTTCTTT. The chain carries TRBV12-3 or TRBV12-4 and TRBJ1-1; D perhaps matches TRBD1 (6 bases). This CDR3 comprises 14 residues. Trimming cost V 5 bases and J 5 bases, with 15 bases left between them.

This clonotype was detected only a few times. The chain is built from TRBV7-9 and TRBJ2-6; 7 bases align to TRBD1. With 5 bases clipped from V and 4 bases from J, the junction kept 11 bases outside the gene matches. This CDR3 spans 17 amino acids. Per the germline V gene, CDR1 is SEHNR and CDR2 is FQNEAQ (reference sequence). The CDR3 nucleotides read TGTGCCAGCAGCCCCCCGACAGGGTCGGCCGGGGCCAACGTCCTGACTTTC. It translates to CASSPPTGSAGANVLTF.

The rearrangement uses TRBV12-3 or TRBV12-4 and TRBJ1-2; 7 positions agree with TRBD1. V dropped 4 bases and J dropped 4; count of bases not matched to a gene: 3. This CDR3 contains 13 residues. The CDR3: CASSSGGFYGYTF. CDR3 bases: TGTGCCAGCAGTTCAGGGGGATTCTATGGCTACACCTTC.

In nucleotides, the CDR3 is TGTGCCAGCAGTTTAGCGGAGGGGCCGGGGATGACCCCAAGTGACGTC. It translates to CASSLAEGPGMTPSDV. The chain links TRBV28 to TRBJ2-7; D might be TRBD2 (6 bases). The CDR3 totals 16 residues. CDR1 is MDHEN and CDR2 is SYDVKM in the germline V gene.

The V and J genes are TRBV12-5 and TRBJ1-1, with a weak D call TRBD1 (6 bases). The CDR3 runs to 13 residues. Between the trimmed V and J ends, which lost 7 bases and 6 bases, there was a span of 15 bases. Germline-derived CDR1 and CDR2 are LGHNT and FRNRAP. The CDR3 reads CASALGGGPEAFF. The CDR3 nucleotides are TGTGCTAGTGCCCTCGGGGGGGGGCCTGAAGCTTTCTTT.

This chain connects TRBV7-9 to TRBJ2-3, with TRBD1 identical over 7 bases. Germline lookup yields CDR1 SEHNR and CDR2 FQNEAQ (reference sequence). The V and J ends lost 1 base and 4 bases, in that order; junction bases with no gene match: 5. CDR3 length: 15 residues. The CDR3 spells CASSLVQGWPDTQYF. The CDR3 DNA is TGTGCCAGCAGCTTAGTACAGGGGTGGCCAGATACGCAGTATTTT.

This clonotype was recorded many times. The chain uses TRBV7-8 and TRBJ2-4, with a weak D call TRBD2 (6 bases). The germline gives CDR1 SGHVS, CDR2 FQNEAQ. The CDR3 consists of 17 residues. Trimming removed 0 bases at V and 0 bases at J, with 12 bases between. The CDR3 reads CASSLAEGGGAKNIQYF. CDR3 sequence (DNA): TGTGCCAGCAGCTTAGCGGAGGGCGGCGGAGCCAAAAACATTCAGTACTTC.

The chain couples TRBV5-5 to TRBJ2-1, with D perhaps TRBD1 (6 bases). Trimming left V 1 base short and J 1 base short, with 12 bases between. From germline, CDR1 is SGHKS and CDR2 YYEKEE (reference sequence). The CDR3 is made up of 16 amino acids. The CDR3 sequence: CASSLFGGRSYNEQFF. CDR3 nucleotide sequence: TGTGCCAGCAGCTTGTTTGGGGGCCGGTCCTACAATGAGCAGTTCTTC. Combining the CDR3 with reference TRBV5-5 and TRBJ2-1 gives the whole variable domain DAGVTQSPTHLIKTRGQQVTLRCSPISGHKSVSWYQQVLGQGPQFIFQYYEKEERGRGNFPDRFSARQFPNYSSELNVNALLLGDSALYLCASSLFGGRSYNEQFFGPGTRLTVL.

This clonotype was seen a handful of times. This chain connects TRBV6-6 to TRBJ1-3; 7 bases are shared with TRBD1. J was trimmed by 3 bases and V by 6 bases; bases with no gene match: 14. CDR1 MNHNY and CDR2 SVGAGI come from the germline V gene (reference sequence). This CDR3 spans 17 amino acids. CDR3 amino acids: CASSLKDRSGDGNTIYF. The CDR3 coding sequence is TGTGCCAGCAGCCTTAAGGACAGGTCAGGGGATGGAAACACCATATATTTT.

This clonotype has a handful of counts. The gene calls are TRBV5-1 and TRBJ1-1; D not certain. The CDR3 is made up of 15 amino acids. V was clipped by 0 bases and J by 1 base, with 10 bases between them. The germline gives CDR1 SGHRS, CDR2 YFSETQ. The CDR3 DNA reads as TGCGCCAGCAGCTTGGCGTCATGGGGGAACACTGAAGCTTTCTTT. Residues: CASSLASWGNTEAFF.

This clonotype was found many times. V is TRBV4-1 and J is TRBJ2-7; D uncertain. Looked up from germline, CDR1 is MGHRA and CDR2 is YSYEKL. The CDR3 is made up of 15 amino acids. V lost 1 base to trimming and J lost 3 bases, with 13 bases between them. The CDR3 protein is CASSQVWAADYEQYV. The CDR3 bases are TGCGCCAGCAGCCAAGTTTGGGCAGCCGACTACGAGCAGTACGTC.